This is a list of T cell receptor beta chains from one sample in a study of blood T cell repertoires in COVID-19. Using immunoSEQ multiplex PCR, the repertoire was profiled, and TCRdb retains in-frame clones only, with some absent. The profile shows about 130,000 clones, roughly 80% of them singletons. Sequenced input: peripheral blood. These receptors all stem from a woman aged 65 to 85 with COVID-19, enrolled during active disease. Each CDR3 is given with its conserved first and last residue. D genes are given only for firm matches. A row's size may be missing; if present it is once, few, many or a size class.

d_call,v_call,j_call,cdr3_length,clone_size,cdr3_aa,cdr3_nt
TRBD1,TRBV2,TRBJ1-3,16,few,CASSSQGAHGGNTIYF,TGTGCCAGCAGCTCTCAGGGGGCGCATGGTGGAAACACCATATATTTT
TRBD1,TRBV7-2,TRBJ1-2,14,NA,CASSSSGQGYGYTF,TGTGCCAGCAGCTCCTCGGGACAGGGCTATGGCTACACCTTC
NA,TRBV7-8,TRBJ1-3,15,few,CASSLGGLSGNTIYF,TGTGCCAGCAGCTTAGGTGGGCTCTCTGGAAACACCATATATTTT
TRBD1,TRBV27,TRBJ2-7,14,NA,CASSLGQGAGNAYF,TGTGCCAGCAGTTTGGGGCAGGGGGCGGGTAATGCGTACTTC
TRBD1,TRBV19,TRBJ1-2,14,NA,CASSIVQGNYGYTF,TGTGCCAGTAGTATAGTACAGGGGAACTATGGCTACACCTTC
TRBD1,TRBV28,TRBJ2-6,17,NA,CASSPRQGLSGANVLTF,TGTGCCAGCAGTCCCCGACAGGGCCTCTCTGGGGCCAACGTCCTGACTTTC
TRBD2,TRBV3-1/TRBV3-2,TRBJ2-3,15,NA,CASSPGLAGTDTQYF,TGTGCCAGCAGCCCCGGACTAGCGGGCACAGATACGCAGTATTTT
TRBD1,TRBV5-1,TRBJ1-6,15,once,CASSLEGTGVSPLHF,TGCGCCAGCAGCTTGGAGGGGACAGGGGTTTCACCCCTCCACTTT
TRBD1,TRBV10-3,TRBJ1-2,15,few,CAISEIRDSNYGYTF,TGTGCCATCAGTGAAATCAGGGACAGCAACTATGGCTACACCTTC
NA,TRBV3-1/TRBV3-2,TRBJ1-6,14,NA,CASRLQGRNSPLHF,TGTGCCAGCAGGCTACAGGGCAGGAATTCACCCCTCCACTTT